Listed here are 30 T cell receptor beta chains from one sample, sequenced in a study of radiotherapy plus CTLA-4 blockade in lung cancer. Here immunoSEQ multiplex PCR was the method, and the copy in TCRdb shows in-frame clones only, minus some. Here the sample spans 90,000 to 130,000 clones, over 65% being singletons. Sequencing used peripheral blood, obtained from a patient treated with radiotherapy plus ipilimumab. These receptors were collected from a human donor with non-small cell lung cancer that progressed on radiotherapy plus ipilimumab. Some clones in this sample may be carry-over from other donors' samples.

The chain couples TRBV5-4 to TRBJ1-2; D uncertain. The CDR3 is 13 amino acids. Germline lookup yields CDR1 SGHNT and CDR2 YYREEE (reference sequence). V lost 4 bases, J lost 6 bases, and 13 bases lay in between. The CDR3 loop is CASSLPDGDGYTF. In DNA form, the CDR3 reads TGTGCCAGCAGCCTACCCGACGGGGATGGCTACACCTTC.

The J gene is TRBJ1-1, the V gene TRBV9; D is unclear. This CDR3 region has 15 residues. V lost 0 bases to trimming and J lost 1 base, with 10 bases between them. Germline CDR1 SGDLS, CDR2 YYNGEE. CDR3 sequence reads: CASSVGRQANTEAFF. CDR3 DNA sequence: TGTGCCAGCAGCGTAGGGCGGCAGGCGAACACTGAAGCTTTCTTT.

V gene TRBV19 combines with J gene TRBJ2-2, with 9 positions matching TRBD1. Trimming removed 9 bases from V and 5 bases from J; junction bases left unmatched: 7. Germline V gene sequence: CDR1 LNHDA, CDR2 SQIVND (reference sequence). There are 14 residues in the CDR3. For the CDR3, the DNA is TGTGCCAGCATACGGACAGGGGAGACCGGGGAGCTGTTTTTT. Translating gives CASIRTGETGELFF.

The rearrangement uses TRBV5-1 and TRBJ2-5, with D possibly TRBD2 on 5 matching bases. The CDR3 is made up of 14 amino acids. The ends were cut back, 1 base at V and 5 bases at J, with 12 bases in the middle. Germline V gene data show CDR1 as SGHRS and CDR2 as YFSETQ. The DNA for the CDR3 is TGCGCCAGCAGCTTGTATGTAGCGATGGAGACCCAGTACTTC. Translating it yields CASSLYVAMETQYF.

In DNA form, the CDR3 reads TGTGCCAGCAGTTACGGGAAGGGTAACACCGGGGAGCTGTTTTTT. Its protein product is CASSYGKGNTGELFF. The genes are TRBV6-6 and TRBJ2-2; D unclear. The CDR3 runs to 15 residues. Trimming took off 2 bases at V and 2 bases at J, with 9 bases between the two ends. Germline lookup yields CDR1 MNHNY and CDR2 SVGAGI (reference sequence).

The chain recombines TRBV9 with TRBJ2-3; either TRBD1 or TRBD2 may fit D (5 bases each). From germline, CDR1 is SGDLS and CDR2 YYNGEE. The CDR3 covers 14 residues. V lost 3 bases and J 7 bases, leaving 15 bases between the germline ends. In DNA form, the CDR3 reads TGTGCCAGCAGCGCGGGGACCTCTGCAAATACGCAGTATTTT. This translates into CASSAGTSANTQYF.

The rearrangement joins TRBV15 to TRBJ1-5; D gene uncertain. The V gene lost 3 bases and the J gene lost 6 bases, with 12 bases spanning the gap. CDR1 and CDR2 (germline): LNHNV, YYDKDF (reference sequence). The CDR3 sequence is 14 residues long. Here the CDR3 DNA reads TGTGCCACCAGCAGGACGAGTCCGGGTCAGCCCCAGCATTTT. Translated, it gives CATSRTSPGQPQHF.

This clone has a single count. V and J are TRBV6-6 and TRBJ2-7, with TRBD2 as a possible D gene (7 bases). V dropped 2 bases and J dropped 6 bases, with 14 bases sitting between them. This CDR3 is 14 amino acids long. Germline CDR1 is MNHNY and CDR2 is SVGAGI (reference sequence). The CDR3 DNA sequence: TGTGCCAGCAGTTACAGGGGGGGTGGGGCCGAGCAGTACTTC. This sequence encodes CASSYRGGGAEQYF.

The genes are TRBV7-9 and TRBJ2-7; the D is unclear. The CDR3 is 15 amino acids. Trimming left V 4 bases short and J 0 bases short, with 13 bases between. CDR1 and CDR2 (germline): SEHNR, FQNEAQ (reference sequence). The CDR3 spells CASSSGRAASYEQYF. The CDR3 DNA reads as TGTGCCAGCAGCTCCGGACGGGCAGCCTCCTACGAGCAGTACTTC.

This chain connects TRBV19 to TRBJ1-2; D gene ambiguous. Germline V gene sequence: CDR1 LNHDA, CDR2 SQIVND (reference sequence). V lost 3 bases to trimming and J lost 5 bases, with 10 bases between them. The CDR3 loop spans 13 amino acids. CDR3 in amino acids: CASSMALGYGYTF. The CDR3 DNA sequence: TGTGCCAGTAGTATGGCCCTCGGGTATGGCTACACCTTC.

The sample holds one count of this clone. V gene TRBV7-3 combines with J gene TRBJ2-5, with 7 positions matching TRBD2. Germline V gene sequence: CDR1 SGHTA, CDR2 FQGTGA. V lost 0 bases to trimming and J lost 2 bases; unmatched junction nucleotides: 6. The CDR3 has 16 amino acids. The CDR3 DNA sequence: TGTGCCAGCAGCTTAACGGGCGGGGGTCTACAAGAGACCCAGTACTTC. Its translation: CASSLTGGGLQETQYF.

V and J are TRBV28 and TRBJ2-7, with 8 bases fitting TRBD1. This CDR3 contains 13 residues. After removal of 6 bases from V and 4 bases from J, the junction contained 5 bases not matched to a gene. Per germline, CDR1 MDHEN and CDR2 SYDVKM. CDR3 protein: CASSGTGDYEQYF. Here the CDR3 DNA reads TGTGCCAGCAGCGGGACAGGCGATTACGAGCAGTACTTC.

V gene TRBV4-1 combines with J gene TRBJ2-3; TRBD2 is a possible D gene (6 bases). The CDR3 runs 15 residues. Trimming took off 4 bases at V and 2 bases at J, with 13 bases between the two ends. Germline values: CDR1 MGHRA, CDR2 YSYEKL. The CDR3 loop reads CASSPPRGFTDTQYF. CDR3 sequence (DNA): TGCGCCAGCAGCCCCCCCCGGGGGTTCACAGATACGCAGTATTTT.

This chain uses TRBV6-6 with TRBJ2-7; a weak D match, TRBD2 (7 bases). The CDR3 extends over 13 amino acids. V lost 8 bases, J lost 5 bases, and 16 bases lay in between. Germline-derived CDR1 and CDR2 are MNHNY and SVGAGI (reference sequence). The CDR3 loop is CASLGGRVNEQYF. In DNA, the CDR3 is TGTGCCAGCTTGGGGGGGCGCGTGAACGAGCAGTACTTC.

This chain connects TRBV28 to TRBJ2-7; D may be TRBD2 (6 bases). CDR3 length: 14 amino acids. The V end lost 3 bases, the J end lost 3 bases, and 12 bases lay between the germline ends. CDR1 MDHEN and CDR2 SYDVKM come from the germline V gene. The CDR3 nucleotides read TGTGCCAGCAGTTTCGCGGGAAACCTCTACGAGCAGTACTTC. This codes for CASSFAGNLYEQYF.

The chain is built from TRBV9 and TRBJ2-5; 9 bases match TRBD1. The CDR3 contains 15 residues. J was trimmed by 4 bases and V by 3 bases; bases with no gene match: 7. Germline lookup yields CDR1 SGDLS and CDR2 YYNGEE. The CDR3 here is CASSEGTGMIETQYF. The CDR3 DNA is TGTGCCAGCAGCGAGGGGACAGGGATGATAGAGACCCAGTACTTC.

This clone showed up just a few times. The V gene is TRBV5-4, the J gene TRBJ2-5; D remains ambiguous. The germline V gene encodes CDR1 SGHNT and CDR2 YYREEE (reference sequence). The CDR3 extends over 13 amino acids. V dropped 4 bases and J dropped 0 bases, with 7 bases sitting between them. CDR3 region: CASSHQDQETQYF. The DNA of the CDR3 is TGTGCCAGCAGCCATCAGGACCAAGAGACCCAGTACTTC.

The rearrangement uses TRBV7-3 and TRBJ2-3; D may match TRBD1 or TRBD2 (6 bases each). In germline, CDR1 is SGHTA, CDR2 FQGTGA. Deletions cut 1 base from V and 6 bases from J, with 20 bases between. The CDR3 has 17 amino acids. CDR3 region: CASSLRGGTRGWDTQYF. The CDR3 DNA reads as TGTGCCAGCAGCTTAAGAGGCGGGACCAGGGGTTGGGATACGCAGTATTTT.

This chain connects TRBV6-5 to TRBJ2-7; D is unresolved. This CDR3 is built from 9 residues. Deletions cut 9 bases from V and 9 bases from J, with 9 bases between. CDR1 and CDR2 (germline): MNHEY, SVGAGI. CDR3 in DNA: TGTGCCAGTATCGGTACGCAGTACTTC. This gives the protein CASIGTQYF.

This clone was detected once. This sequence joins TRBV6-4 and TRBJ2-2; D might be TRBD1 (6 bases). Germline loops: CDR1 MRHNA, CDR2 SNTAGT. Trimming pared 0 bases from V and 6 bases from J, leaving 11 bases between. The length of the CDR3 is 15 residues. The CDR3 bases are TGTGCCAGCAGTGACTCCTTTGAGGGGGCCGGGGAGCTGTTTTTT. As protein: CASSDSFEGAGELFF.

The rearrangement joins TRBV11-1 to TRBJ2-5; a possible D gene is TRBD1 (6 bases). The CDR3 spans 14 residues. Trimming left V 4 bases short and J 3 bases short, with 12 bases between. Germline CDR1 SGHAT, CDR2 FQDESV (reference sequence). The CDR3 coding sequence is TGTGCCAGCAGCTCCCGGACAGTTAAAGAGACCCAGTACTTC. Translated, it gives CASSSRTVKETQYF. The full variable domain, in which reference TRBV11-1 and TRBJ2-5 provide the parts outside the CDR3, is EAEVAQSPRYKITEKSQAVAFWCDPISGHATLYWYRQILGQGPELLVQFQDESVVDDSQLPKDRFSAERLKGVDSTLKIQPAELGDSAMYLCASSSRTVKETQYFGPGTRLLVL.

The V call is TRBV9, the J call TRBJ2-1; 9 positions agree with TRBD1. The CDR3 spans 14 residues. The junction had 2 bases not matched to a gene; V was cut back by 1 base and J by 6 bases. Germline CDR1 reads SGDLS; CDR2 reads YYNGEE. The CDR3 nucleotides read TGTGCCAGCAGCGTACGGGACAGGGTCAATGAGCAGTTCTTC. Translation: CASSVRDRVNEQFF.

This clone was seen only once. V and J are TRBV27 and TRBJ2-7, with D unresolved. In germline, CDR1 is MNHEY, CDR2 SMNVEV (reference sequence). The CDR3 runs 15 residues. The V and J ends lost 3 bases and 2 bases respectively, with 14 bases between them. The CDR3: CASSFQGPVTYEQYF. CDR3 coding DNA: TGTGCCAGCAGTTTCCAAGGCCCCGTAACCTACGAGCAGTACTTC.

In DNA, the CDR3 is TGTGCCAGCAGCTTAGTAGGAGGGAGCAATCAGCCCCAGCATTTT. It encodes CASSLVGGSNQPQHF. V usage is TRBV7-2 and J usage is TRBJ1-5; D is undetermined. Germline lookup yields CDR1 SGHTA and CDR2 FQGNSA. The V and J ends lost 1 base and 1 base respectively, with 8 bases between them. The CDR3 runs 15 residues.

The V gene is TRBV15, the J gene TRBJ2-1; D is unresolved. Germline V CDR1 and CDR2: LNHNV, YYDKDF (reference sequence). Trimming cost V 0 bases and J 9 bases, with 18 bases left between them. The CDR3 runs 16 residues. The CDR3 is CATSRERRSVSGEQFF. CDR3 in DNA: TGTGCCACCAGCAGAGAGAGGCGGTCAGTTAGTGGTGAGCAGTTCTTC.

This sequence joins TRBV7-2 and TRBJ1-6; D call uncertain. Per the germline V gene, CDR1 is SGHTA and CDR2 is FQGNSA. V lost 1 base, J lost 7 bases, and 2 bases lay in between. CDR3 length: 12 amino acids. The CDR3 sequence is CASSLGNSPLHF. CDR3 sequence (DNA): TGTGCCAGCAGCTTAGGAAATTCACCCCTCCACTTT.

V is TRBV19 and J is TRBJ2-1, with 8 bases identical to TRBD1. CDR1 is LNHDA and CDR2 is SQIVND in the germline V gene (reference sequence). This CDR3 is built from 13 residues. The trim removed 7 bases at V and 9 bases at J, leaving 8 bases unmatched. Here the CDR3 DNA reads TGTGCCAGTATTCCAACAGGGGGGAGTGAGCAGTTCTTC. Translating gives CASIPTGGSEQFF.

The chain combines TRBV18 with TRBJ2-3; perhaps TRBD2 as D (6 bases). The CDR3 loop spans 16 amino acids. CDR1 KGHSH and CDR2 LQKENI come from the germline V gene. Between the trimmed V and J ends, which lost 3 bases and 4 bases, there was a span of 17 bases. CDR3 sequence (DNA): TGTGCCAGCTCACCCGCGACTAGAAGGGTCGCAGATACGCAGTATTTT. This gives the protein CASSPATRRVADTQYF. Together with reference TRBV18 and TRBJ2-3, the CDR3 gives the full variable domain: NAGVMQNPRHLVRRRGQEARLRCSPMKGHSHVYWYRQLPEEGLKFMVYLQKENIIDESGMPKERFSAEFPKEGPSILRIQQVVRGDSAAYFCASSPATRRVADTQYFGPGTRLTVL.

The chain joins TRBV7-9 to TRBJ1-3, with D uncertain. The CDR3 length is 14 residues. V lost 7 bases, J lost 0 bases, and 10 bases lay in between. In germline, CDR1 is SEHNR, CDR2 FQNEAQ (reference sequence). This CDR3 reads CASTLLGSGNTIYF. For the CDR3, the DNA is TGTGCCAGCACTCTCTTGGGCTCTGGAAACACCATATATTTT. Variable domain in full (rest from reference TRBV7-9 and TRBJ1-3): DTGVSQNPRHKITKRGQNVTFRCDPISEHNRLYWYRQTLGQGPEFLTYFQNEAQLEKSRLLSDRFSAERPKGSFSTLEIQRTEQGDSAMYLCASTLLGSGNTIYFGEGSWLTVV.

The chain links TRBV10-3 to TRBJ1-4, with TRBD1 identical over 7 bases. CDR1 ENHRY and CDR2 SYGVKD come from the germline V gene. Germline trimming cut 6 bases from V and 3 bases from J; bases unmatched to any gene: 13. The CDR3 sequence is 17 residues long. For the CDR3, the DNA is TGTGCCATCAGCGACCGGGCAGGGGGTAGCCCTAATGAAAAACTGTTTTTT. Translation: CAISDRAGGSPNEKLFF.